The 20 T cell receptor beta chains given below trace back to one sample, sequenced in a study of regulatory T cells in long-lasting Graves disease. HTBI primers from iRepertoire and Arm-PCR of CDR3 regions yielded the TCR beta libraries. Each CDR3 protein is one row after TCRdb ran MiXCR on the multiplex PCR reads. Of around 500,000 distinct CDR3 sequences in the sample, approximately 12% are singletons; the top ten hold around 10%. Time point specified: newly diagnosed GD, antithyroid drugs for less than 3 months. Making the TCR library involved RNA that had been extracted from PBMCs. The data were also submitted as part of a second study, on T cells in Graves' hyperthyroidism and ophthalmopathy.

Sequencing was performed on peripheral blood mononuclear cells (PBMCs), taken at new diagnosis, from a patient treated with antithyroid drugs. The source of these receptors is a woman between 25 and 40 years old with Graves disease.

This clonotype showed up many times. The rearrangement links TRBV18 to TRBJ2-1, with 7 bases that match TRBD2. CDR1 is KGHSH, CDR2 LQKENI, per germline. This CDR3 comprises 13 residues. The J segment lost 8 bases and the V segment lost 7 bases, leaving 8 bases of the junction unmatched. The CDR3: CASYSGREDEQFF. In DNA, the CDR3 is TGTGCCAGCTATTCAGGGAGGGAGGATGAGCAGTTCTTC. Drawing the rest from reference TRBV18 and TRBJ2-1, the complete variable domain is NAGVMQNPRHLVRRRGQEARLRCSPMKGHSHVYWYRQLPEEGLKFMVYLQKENIIDESGMPKERFSAEFPKEGPSILRIQQVVRGDSAAYFCASYSGREDEQFFGPGTRLTVL.

The V and J genes are TRBV7-9 and TRBJ2-7, with 7 bases matching TRBD1. The CDR3 is made up of 17 amino acids. Germline V gene lookup returns CDR1 SEHNR and CDR2 FQNEAQ (reference sequence). Trimming cost V 5 bases and J 3 bases; bases outside gene matches: 16. CDR3 sequence: CASSRQTTRDSNYEQYF. In nucleotides, the CDR3 is TGTGCCAGCAGCCGTCAAACCACCCGGGACAGTAACTACGAGCAGTACTTC. The complete variable domain, with remaining parts taken from reference TRBV7-9 and TRBJ2-7, reads DTGVSQNPRHKITKRGQNVTFRCDPISEHNRLYWYRQTLGQGPEFLTYFQNEAQLEKSRLLSDRFSAERPKGSFSTLEIQRTEQGDSAMYLCASSRQTTRDSNYEQYFGPGTRLTVT.

This clonotype was seen repeatedly, ten times or more. The chain recombines TRBV18 with TRBJ1-3; D not resolved. The CDR3 runs 14 residues. Germline CDR1 and CDR2: KGHSH and LQKENI. The V end lost 4 bases, the J end lost 5 bases, and 12 bases lay between the germline ends. In DNA form, the CDR3 reads TGTGCCAGCTCACGGGAACAGAACCGAAACACCATATATTTT. Residues: CASSREQNRNTIYF.

The rearrangement links TRBV5-1 to TRBJ1-3; D gene unclear. The CDR3 loop spans 13 amino acids. CDR1 SGHRS and CDR2 YFSETQ come from the germline V gene. The V gene lost 5 bases and the J gene lost 2 bases, with 8 bases spanning the gap. The CDR3, as DNA: TGCGCCAGCAGAGAGACAACTGGAAACACCATATATTTT. It encodes CASRETTGNTIYF.

There are many counts of this clonotype. The chain links TRBV9 to TRBJ2-7; TRBD1 is a possible D gene (6 bases). This CDR3 contains 14 residues. Germline CDR1 and CDR2: SGDLS and YYNGEE. V lost 0 bases to trimming and J lost 5 bases, with 12 bases between them. CDR3 bases: TGTGCCAGCAGCGTAGGGTGGGGGACACACGAGCAGTACTTC. Its protein product is CASSVGWGTHEQYF.

This clonotype was picked up a small number of times. The chain recombines TRBV9 with TRBJ2-1; D possibly corresponds to TRBD2 (5 bases). Germline V CDR1 and CDR2: SGDLS, YYNGEE. The CDR3 consists of 16 residues. The V end was cut by 0 bases, the J end by 7 bases, with 17 bases between. CDR3 residues: CASSVGGKTAGNEQFF. CDR3 nucleotides: TGTGCCAGCAGCGTAGGAGGGAAAACGGCTGGTAATGAGCAGTTCTTC.

There are many counts of this clonotype. The chain combines TRBV27 with TRBJ2-7; no clear D gene. This CDR3 is 14 amino acids long. The germline gives CDR1 MNHEY, CDR2 SMNVEV (reference sequence). The V and J ends lost 3 bases and 1 base respectively, with 10 bases between them. The CDR3 bases are TGTGCCAGCAGTTTCGGCGTACTGTCCTACGAGCAGTACTTC. This sequence encodes CASSFGVLSYEQYF.

This clonotype was counted at least ten times. The V and J genes are TRBV6-2 or TRBV6-3 and TRBJ2-7; D unclear. Germline loops: CDR1 MNHEY, CDR2 SVGEGT. This CDR3 has 11 amino acids. V lost 7 bases to trimming and J lost 3 bases, with 7 bases between them. This chain's CDR3 is CASTDFYEQYF. CDR3 DNA: TGTGCCAGCACCGACTTCTACGAGCAGTACTTC.

The chain employs TRBV30 and TRBJ2-4; D unresolved. Trimming pared 3 bases from V and 0 bases from J, leaving 15 bases between. The CDR3 covers 16 residues. Germline loops: CDR1 GTSNPN, CDR2 SVGIG (reference sequence). The CDR3 nucleotides read TGTGCCTGGAGCCTACCCCTTACCCAAGCCAAAAACATTCAGTACTTC. It codes for CAWSLPLTQAKNIQYF. The full variable domain, its missing parts supplied by reference TRBV30 and TRBJ2-4, is SQTIHQWPATLVQPVGSPLSLECTVEGTSNPNLYWYRQAAGRGLQLLFYSVGIGQISSEVPQNLSASRPQDRQFILSSKKLLLSDSGFYLCAWSLPLTQAKNIQYFGAGTRLSVL.

This clonotype was seen repeatedly, ten times or more. The rearrangement uses TRBV7-8 and TRBJ2-7; 9 bases map to TRBD2. The CDR3 has 15 residues. Germline values: CDR1 SGHVS, CDR2 FQNEAQ. V shed 4 bases and J 2 bases; nucleotides not matched to a gene: 6. CDR3: CASSYGLAQPYEQYF. CDR3 nucleotides: TGTGCCAGCAGCTACGGACTAGCGCAACCCTACGAGCAGTACTTC.

The CDR3 loop is CAISVGHLEAFF. As DNA, the CDR3 is TGTGCCATCAGTGTCGGACACCTTGAAGCTTTCTTT. The chain has TRBV10-3 and TRBJ1-1; maybe TRBD1 (5 bases). With 4 bases removed from V and 7 bases from J, the gap between germline ends came to 10 bases. The CDR3 consists of 12 residues. CDR1 ENHRY and CDR2 SYGVKD come from the germline V gene.

Comment on this clonotype: The germline gene is not matched at one end of the junction; a read error may be the cause. This chain connects TRBV19 to TRBJ1-1; D unclear. Germline CDR1 reads LNHDA; CDR2 reads SQIVND (reference sequence). The CDR3 length is 14 residues. The CDR3 loop is CASSIRTVNAEAFF. CDR3 bases: TGTGCCAGTAGTATAAGGACTGTGAACGCTGAAGCTTTCTTT. Complete variable domain (other parts from reference TRBV19 and TRBJ1-1): DGGITQSPKYLFRKEGQNVTLSCEQNLNHDAMYWYRQDPGQGLRLIYYSQIVNDFQKGDIAEGYSVSREKKESFPLTVTSAQKNPTAFYLCASSIRTVNAEAFFGQGTRLTVV.

Of note for this clonotype: A much more abundant neighbour one base away suggests this may be a read error. The chain's CDR3 is CASSSWLMPYEQYF. The CDR3 DNA follows: TGTGCCAGCAGCTCATGGCTAATGCCATACGAGCAGTACTTC. This chain uses TRBV11-2 with TRBJ2-7; D remains ambiguous. The CDR3 runs 14 residues. The germline V gene has CDR1 SGHAT and CDR2 FQNNGV. Between the trimmed V and J ends, which lost 4 bases and 4 bases, there was a span of 14 bases.

This clonotype was counted ten times or more. The chain uses TRBV28 and TRBJ2-4; unclear D gene. The V end was cut by 3 bases, the J end by 0 bases, with 18 bases between. CDR3 length equals 18 residues. Germline assignment: CDR1 MDHEN and CDR2 SYDVKM. CDR3 loop: CASSFSRGHFLAKNIQYF. The CDR3 coding sequence is TGTGCCAGCAGTTTTTCTCGAGGCCATTTTTTAGCCAAAAACATTCAGTACTTC.

The table lists this clonotype with many counts. V gene TRBV2 combines with J gene TRBJ2-1; 9 positions match TRBD2. This CDR3 is built from 17 residues. Trimming at V came to 6 bases and at J to 1 base, leaving 10 bases not matched to a gene. Per germline, CDR1 SNHLY and CDR2 FYNNEI. The CDR3 bases are TGTGCCAGCAGGCAAAGACTAGCGGAGGGTTCCTACAATGAGCAGTTCTTC. The encoded protein is CASRQRLAEGSYNEQFF.

This clonotype was counted many times. CDR3 sequence reads: CATSDPLTGHGTSGSPNEQFF. The CDR3 bases are TGTGCCACCAGTGACCCCCTGACAGGGCATGGGACTAGCGGGAGTCCGAATGAGCAGTTCTTC. The V gene is TRBV24-1, the J gene TRBJ2-1, with TRBD2 identical over 14 bases. Germline lookup yields CDR1 KGHDR and CDR2 SFDVKD. CDR3 length: 21 residues. With V trimmed by 4 bases and J by 7 bases, 20 bases remained unmatched.

This clonotype was seen a few times. V gene TRBV25-1 combines with J gene TRBJ2-2; D may correspond to TRBD1 or TRBD2 (5 bases each). CDR1 MGHDK and CDR2 SYGVNS come from the germline V gene. The germline V and J ends were trimmed by 2 bases and 6 bases, with 10 bases remaining between them. This CDR3 region has 14 residues. CDR3 protein: CASSEPGLSGELFF. The CDR3 nucleotides read TGTGCCAGCAGTGAACCGGGGCTGTCCGGGGAGCTGTTTTTT. The full variable domain, rest sourced from reference TRBV25-1 and TRBJ2-2, is EADIYQTPRYLVIGTGKKITLECSQTMGHDKMYWYQQDPGMELHLIHYSYGVNSTEKGDLSSESTVSRIRTEHFPLTLESARPSHTSQYLCASSEPGLSGELFFGEGSRLTVL.

This clonotype was picked up many times. The gene calls are TRBV27 and TRBJ2-7, with 14 bases matching TRBD2. The V segment lost 11 bases and the J segment 3 bases; nucleotides outside the gene matches: 3. This CDR3 contains 13 residues. The V gene's germline CDR1 is MNHEY and CDR2 SMNVEV (reference sequence). The CDR3 reads CASGLAGGYEQYF. CDR3 DNA: TGTGCCTCAGGACTAGCGGGAGGCTACGAGCAGTACTTC.

The sample holds many counts of this clonotype. V and J are TRBV27 and TRBJ2-3; tentative D call: TRBD1 (6 bases). CDR1 and CDR2 (germline): MNHEY, SMNVEV (reference sequence). The V gene lost 5 bases and the J gene lost 0 bases, with 9 bases spanning the gap. This CDR3 spans 14 amino acids. Here the CDR3 reads CASSRQASTDTQYF. The CDR3 bases are TGTGCCAGCAGTAGACAGGCGAGCACAGATACGCAGTATTTT.

This clonotype has at least ten counts. The chain links TRBV20-1 to TRBJ2-1; D gene ambiguous. Trimming left V 8 bases short and J 0 bases short, with 2 bases between. Germline V gives CDR1 DFQATT, CDR2 SNEGSKA (reference sequence). This CDR3 comprises 10 residues. As DNA, the CDR3 is TGCAGTAGCTCCTACAATGAGCAGTTCTTC. Translation gives CSSSYNEQFF.